The rows below give T cell receptor beta chains drawn from one sample of a study of cytomegalovirus exposure and HLA in healthy donors. TCRdb's copy holds only in-frame clones and misses some; the assay was immunoSEQ multiplex PCR. The table records about 160,000 clones, 75% of them present only once. Sample: PBMCs. Receptors originate from a woman aged 45 to 65 in good health and CMV-seropositive. CDR3s include the opening cysteine and the closing phenylalanine or tryptophan. D genes are given only for firm matches. The size entry is marked missing in some rows and otherwise reads once, few, many or a size class.

V	J	size	D	DNA	CDR3
TRBV4-1	TRBJ2-3	-	-	TGCGCCAGCAGCCCCGTGGGCCGTACCCGCACAGATACGCAGTATTTT	CASSPVGRTRTDTQYF
TRBV27	TRBJ2-7	once	TRBD1	TGTGCCAGCAGGTTGGGGACAGGGGGCAGCTACGAGCAGTACTTC	CASRLGTGGSYEQYF
TRBV18	TRBJ1-2	-	-	TGTGCCAGCTCACCCGGCGGCCGGAACTATGGCTACACCTTC	CASSPGGRNYGYTF
TRBV7-9	TRBJ1-3	-	-	TGTTCCAGCAGCTTTGTGGTTGGGAGCTCTGGAAACACCATATATTTT	CSSSFVVGSSGNTIYF
TRBV30	TRBJ1-6	-	-	TGTGCCTGGACGACAGTTAGGAATTCACCCCTCCACTTT	CAWTTVRNSPLHF
TRBV5-1	TRBJ1-3	once	-	TGCGCCAGCAGCGAGAGCCAGGCTACGGGAAACACCATATATTTT	CASSESQATGNTIYF
TRBV2	TRBJ2-7	-	TRBD2	TGTGCCAGCAGCGCCTGGCGGGGGGGCAGCTACGAGCAGTACTTC	CASSAWRGGSYEQYF
TRBV5-1	TRBJ2-1	-	TRBD2	TGCGCCAGCAGCCGTGAAGGGAGGGATGAGCAGTTCTTC	CASSREGRDEQFF
TRBV4-1	TRBJ2-5	once	TRBD2	TGCGCCAGCAGCCAACTTTCGGGACTAAACGGCGAGACCCAGTACTTC	CASSQLSGLNGETQYF
TRBV5-1	TRBJ2-3	once	TRBD2	TGCGCCAGCAGCTTAACTAGCGGGGTCTCTGATACGCAGTATTTT	CASSLTSGVSDTQYF
TRBV29-1	TRBJ1-2	-	TRBD1	TGCAGCGTCGGGCAGGGGGACAAGTATGGCTACACCTTC	CSVGQGDKYGYTF
TRBV7-9	TRBJ1-2	-	-	TGTGCCAGCAGCTTGGCACAGCACTATGGCTACACCTTC	CASSLAQHYGYTF
TRBV9	TRBJ2-5	-	-	TGTGCCAGCAGCGTAGGATCGGGAGAGACCCAGTACTTC	CASSVGSGETQYF
TRBV5-6	TRBJ2-1	-	TRBD1	TGTGCCAGCAGCTTGCAGGACAGGGACAATGAGCAGTTCTTC	CASSLQDRDNEQFF
TRBV6-1	TRBJ2-5	-	TRBD2	TGTGCCAGCGCCTTGACTAGCGGGGCGCTAGGGACCCAGTACTTC	CASALTSGALGTQYF
TRBV15	TRBJ1-1	-	-	TGTGCCACCAGAGAAAAGGGGGTAAACACTGAAGCTTTCTTT	CATREKGVNTEAFF
TRBV5-4	TRBJ2-7	-	TRBD1	TGTGCCAGCAGCTTGCGACAGGGGCCCTACGAGCAGTACTTC	CASSLRQGPYEQYF
TRBV2	TRBJ1-6	-	-	TGTGCCAGCAGTGAGGCCGTGACTACAGAGGGATCACCCCTCCACTTT	CASSEAVTTEGSPLHF
TRBV27	TRBJ1-6	-	-	TGTGCCAGCAGCCCCAAGGCATACAGCTCCTATAATTCACCCCTCCACTTT	CASSPKAYSSYNSPLHF
TRBV7-2	TRBJ1-3	-	-	TGTGCCAGCAGCTCAGAGGGACTAAATAGAAACACCATATATTTT	CASSSEGLNRNTIYF
TRBV5-1	TRBJ2-2	-	-	TGCGCCAGCAGCTTTTCGACAGGGAACACCGGGGAGCTGTTTTTT	CASSFSTGNTGELFF
TRBV6-1	TRBJ2-1	-	TRBD2	TGTGCCAGCAGTGAACTAAGCGGGGGGGCAAATGAGCAGTTCTTC	CASSELSGGANEQFF
TRBV5-1	TRBJ2-2	-	-	TGCGCCAGCAGCTTGGACCGGGGGACCGGGGAGCTGTTTTTT	CASSLDRGTGELFF
TRBV7-9	TRBJ2-3	-	TRBD2	TGTGCCAGCAGCTTACCGACTAGCGGGGGGCCAGTCGCGTATACGCAGTATTTT	CASSLPTSGGPVAYTQYF
TRBV29-1	TRBJ2-4	-	-	TGCAGCGTTGCAGGACAAGCCAAAAACATTCAGTACTTC	CSVAGQAKNIQYF
TRBV29-1	TRBJ1-5	few	-	TGCAGCGCCTCCGGGGACTATGATCAGCCCCAGCATTTT	CSASGDYDQPQHF
TRBV7-8	TRBJ2-1	few	-	TGTGCCAGCAGCTTAGACAGGGATCATGAGCAGTTCTTC	CASSLDRDHEQFF
TRBV30	TRBJ2-2	-	-	TGTGCCTGGAGAGCTACGAACACCGGGGAGCTGTTTTTT	CAWRATNTGELFF
TRBV27	TRBJ1-5	-	-	TGTGCCAGCAGTTTTGAGGGCCAGCCCCAGCATTTT	CASSFEGQPQHF